The next 15 T cell receptor beta chains were all read from a single sample in a study of early T cells in non-severe SARS-CoV-2 infection. From the 5' RACE reads, TCRdb called clonotypes with MiXCR, one entry per CDR3 protein. This repertoire shows nearly 30,000 distinct CDR3 sequences, more than 5% found once; its top ten account for 10% to 12%. Sequenced material: whole blood. These receptors were taken from an adult who was a healthcare worker with PCR-confirmed SARS-CoV-2 infection or an uninfected control (not recorded which).

This clonotype was counted a few times. The chain carries TRBV12-3 or TRBV12-4 and TRBJ1-1; tentatively, D is TRBD1 (5 bases). This CDR3 is 14 amino acids long. The ends were cut back, 7 bases at V and 4 bases at J, with 16 bases in the middle. CDR3 DNA sequence: TGTGCCAGCATGGAAACAGGTTTTCGCACTGAAGCTTTCTTT. It codes for CASMETGFRTEAFF.

V is TRBV24-1 and J is TRBJ2-1; the match to TRBD1 covers 10 bases. V lost 4 bases, J lost 9 bases, and 11 bases stayed unmatched. The CDR3 consists of 16 residues. CDR1 is KGHDR and CDR2 is SFDVKD in the germline V gene. The chain's CDR3 is CATSDLRDRGVAEQFF. CDR3 in DNA: TGTGCCACCAGTGACCTCCGGGACAGGGGAGTCGCTGAGCAGTTCTTC.

This rearrangement joins TRBV25-1 to TRBJ2-7, with D tentatively TRBD1 or TRBD2 (6 bases each). This CDR3 contains 15 residues. Germline loops: CDR1 MGHDK, CDR2 SYGVNS. Trimming shortened V by 7 bases and J by 4 bases, and 20 bases separated the two germline ends. The CDR3 DNA is TGTGCCAGCACCCCGCAGGGCAGAGGGGGGTACGAGCAGTACTTC. It encodes CASTPQGRGGYEQYF.

This clonotype has at least ten counts. The chain links TRBV29-1 to TRBJ2-1; D is unclear. There are 15 residues in the CDR3. CDR1 and CDR2 from the germline V gene are SQVTM and ANQGSEA. V was cut by 7 bases and J by 0 bases, with 16 bases left in between. The CDR3 DNA reads as TGCAGCGGTGCTGGGTCCGCGAGCTCCTACAATGAGCAGTTCTTC. Its protein is CSGAGSASSYNEQFF.

The gene calls are TRBV24-1 and TRBJ2-5, with 11 bases identical to TRBD2. Germline V CDR1 and CDR2: KGHDR, SFDVKD. The CDR3 spans 16 residues. The junction had 6 bases not matched to a gene; V was cut back by 4 bases and J by 3 bases. The CDR3: CATSDGTSGTEETQYF. DNA of the CDR3: TGTGCCACCAGTGACGGGACTAGCGGAACTGAAGAGACCCAGTACTTC.

This clonotype has at least ten counts. The CDR3 coding sequence is TGTGCCAGCAGCTTTACCGAAGCGCAGGGGGGCTACACCTTC. Amino acids: CASSFTEAQGGYTF. V usage is TRBV7-9 and J usage is TRBJ1-2; tentatively, D is TRBD1 (6 bases). The CDR3 extends over 14 amino acids. V gave up 3 bases and J gave up 8 bases, with 16 bases separating them. CDR1 is SEHNR and CDR2 is FQNEAQ in the germline V gene (reference sequence).

This clonotype was seen a handful of times. V and J are TRBV5-1 and TRBJ1-6, with TRBD1 matching over 7 bases. Trimming took 4 bases from V and 7 from J; bases not matched to a gene: 8. The germline gives CDR1 SGHRS, CDR2 YFSETQ. This CDR3 comprises 15 residues. The CDR3 reads CASSTGDRPNSPLHF. CDR3 bases: TGCGCCAGCAGCACCGGGGACAGACCGAATTCACCCCTCCACTTT.

The chain links TRBV20-1 to TRBJ1-2; D may be TRBD1 (6 bases). This CDR3 is 16 amino acids long. In germline, CDR1 is DFQATT, CDR2 SNEGSKA (reference sequence). The ends were cut back, 1 base at V and 2 bases at J, with 17 bases in the middle. DNA for the CDR3: TGCAGTGCTAGAGGGTCTTTGAGGGGACAAAACTATGGCTACACCTTC. It specifies CSARGSLRGQNYGYTF.

This clonotype was counted at least ten times. The chain joins TRBV19 to TRBJ2-2, with a possible D match to TRBD1 (6 bases). The germline CDR1 and CDR2 sequences are LNHDA and SQIVND (reference sequence). The ends were cut back, 5 bases at V and 7 bases at J, with 20 bases in the middle. The length of the CDR3 is 16 residues. Written as DNA, the CDR3 is TGTGCCAGTAGTGCAGACAGGTACAATCTTGACGGGGAGCTGTTTTTT. Residues: CASSADRYNLDGELFF.

Many counts were recorded for this clonotype. The chain uses TRBV7-2 and TRBJ2-3; 16 bases match TRBD2. The germline V gene encodes CDR1 SGHTA and CDR2 FQGNSA. V shed 5 bases and J 4 bases; nucleotides not matched to a gene: 9. The CDR3 runs 18 residues. CDR3 DNA: TGTGCCAGCAGCAACCCGGGACTAGCGGGGGGGCCTGCAGATACGCAGTATTTT. Protein product: CASSNPGLAGGPADTQYF.

This clonotype was seen ten or more times. The chain links TRBV5-1 to TRBJ1-1, with TRBD1 matching over 10 bases. The CDR3 covers 16 residues. The germline CDR1 and CDR2 sequences are SGHRS and YFSETQ. With 4 bases clipped from V and 8 bases from J, the junction kept 14 bases outside the gene matches. The CDR3 bases are TGCGCCAGCAGCCAAGGGCTTCCGGGACAGGGGACCGAAGCTTTCTTT. It specifies CASSQGLPGQGTEAFF.

The J gene is TRBJ2-5, the V gene TRBV7-9; 9 bases are a match to TRBD2. CDR1 is SEHNR and CDR2 is FQNEAQ in the germline V gene (reference sequence). V lost 6 bases, J lost 6 bases, and 14 bases stayed unmatched. The CDR3 covers 16 residues. CDR3 region: CASSSPEVAGVQTQYF. The CDR3 bases are TGTGCCAGCAGTTCTCCCGAGGTAGCGGGGGTTCAGACCCAGTACTTC.

The rearrangement links TRBV6-5 to TRBJ2-1, with TRBD1 matching over 7 bases. The germline CDR1 and CDR2 sequences are MNHEY and SVGAGI. V lost 5 bases, J lost 0 bases, and 4 bases stayed unmatched. This CDR3 region has 15 residues. CDR3 in DNA: TGTGCCAGCAGTCGGGACAGCAGCTCCTACAATGAGCAGTTCTTC. Translated, it gives CASSRDSSSYNEQFF.

The rearrangement joins TRBV5-1 to TRBJ1-1, with 7 positions matching TRBD1. CDR3 length: 13 residues. The germline V gene has CDR1 SGHRS and CDR2 YFSETQ. The V and J ends lost 5 bases and 9 bases, in that order; junction bases with no gene match: 10. The CDR3 here is CASRVEGARKAFF. The CDR3, as DNA: TGCGCCAGCAGAGTAGAGGGGGCGCGGAAAGCTTTCTTT. The variable domain in full, completed from reference TRBV5-1 and TRBJ1-1, reads KAGVTQTPRYLIKTRGQQVTLSCSPISGHRSVSWYQQTPGQGLQFLFEYFSETQRNKGNFPGRFSGRQFSNSRSEMNVSTLELGDSALYLCASRVEGARKAFFGQGTRLTVV.

This clonotype appeared many times. The chain has TRBV7-9 and TRBJ1-6; no clear D gene. The CDR3 consists of 14 residues. From germline, CDR1 is SEHNR and CDR2 FQNEAQ (reference sequence). V shed 3 bases and J shed 5 bases, with 8 bases lying between them. In DNA form, the CDR3 reads TGTGCCAGCAGCTTGAGCGGACATAATTCACCCCTCCACTTT. Amino acids: CASSLSGHNSPLHF.